These T cell receptor beta chains were read from a single sample in a study of CD4 T cells in relation to SARS-CoV-2 and coronaviruses. No antigen has been assigned to these receptors. Profiling relied on immunoSEQ multiplex PCR, and the TCRdb table lists in-frame clones only, not all of them. The sample lists approximately 17,000 clones, around three quarters occurring once. Sample: CD4+ T cells from PBMCs, cultured in vitro. Receptor source: a human donor in good health. The CDR3 runs from the conserved cysteine through the conserved F or W. Each record gives: D gene, clone size, J gene, V gene, CDR3 protein, CDR3 DNA. A D gene is named only where the DNA matches it firmly. Size is omitted from some rows. Given values are once, few, many or a class for expanded clones.

. once TRBJ1-4 TRBV18 CASSPGLATNEKLFF TGTGCCAGCTCACCGGGCCTTGCAACTAATGAAAAACTGTTTTTT
. . TRBJ1-2 TRBV10-3 CAIRNSGQVYGYTF TGTGCCATCAGAAATTCGGGACAAGTATATGGCTACACCTTC
. . TRBJ1-6 TRBV12-5 CASGLSNSPLHF TGTGCTAGTGGTTTGAGTAATTCACCCCTCCACTTT
. . TRBJ1-3 TRBV6-5 CASMREGRSGNTIYF TGTGCCAGCATGAGGGAGGGGAGGTCTGGAAACACCATATATTTT
. . TRBJ1-6 TRBV6-5 CASTRGGLGYSPLHF TGTGCCAGCACCCGGGGAGGACTAGGGTACTCACCCCTCCACTTT
TRBD1 . TRBJ2-7 TRBV4-2 CASSQVSSGQSSYEQYF TGTGCCAGCAGCCAAGTAAGTTCGGGACAGAGCTCCTACGAGCAGTACTTC
. . TRBJ1-6 TRBV19 CASSMNEGADSPLHF TGTGCCAGTAGTATGAACGAGGGCGCGGATTCACCCCTCCACTTT
TRBD2 . TRBJ2-2 TRBV5-1 CASSSGLAGQGGGELFF TGCGCCAGCAGCTCTGGACTAGCGGGGCAAGGCGGCGGGGAGCTGTTTTTT
. . TRBJ1-3 TRBV7-2 CASSLEGGNTIYF TGTGCCAGCAGCTTAGAAGGGGGAAACACCATATATTTT
TRBD2 . TRBJ2-7 TRBV6-2/TRBV6-3 CASSYGLAGSYEQYF TGTGCCAGCAGTTACGGGCTAGCGGGAAGCTACGAGCAGTACTTC
. . TRBJ2-7 TRBV5-4 CASSPGLSKAYEQYF TGTGCCAGCAGCCCGGGTCTTTCGAAGGCCTACGAGCAGTACTTC
. . TRBJ2-7 TRBV6-5 CASSLDTLAYEQYF TGTGCCAGCAGTTTGGACACCCTCGCCTACGAGCAGTACTTC
TRBD1 . TRBJ2-3 TRBV7-2 CASSSRDRGRADTQYF TGTGCCAGCAGCTCCCGGGACAGGGGGCGCGCAGATACGCAGTATTTT
TRBD1 . TRBJ2-1 TRBV10-3 CAIGRDRVRNEQFF TGTGCCATCGGGCGGGACAGGGTTAGGAATGAGCAGTTCTTC
. . TRBJ2-3 TRBV12-3/TRBV12-4 CASRRGDTQYF TGTGCCAGCAGACGCGGCGATACGCAGTATTTT
TRBD1 . TRBJ2-7 TRBV7-2 CASSLSGQGAYEQYF TGTGCCAGCAGCTTATCAGGACAGGGAGCCTACGAGCAGTACTTC
TRBD2 . TRBJ2-1 TRBV12-5 CASGAGDWNEQFF TGTGCCTCGGGAGCGGGAGATTGGAATGAGCAGTTCTTC
. . TRBJ2-2 TRBV25-1 CASSEMGAGELFF TGTGCCAGCAGTGAGATGGGGGCCGGGGAGCTGTTTTTT
TRBD2 . TRBJ2-4 TRBV19 CASSNSGTSGIGTKNIQYF TGTGCCAGTAGCAACTCCGGGACTAGCGGGATAGGTACCAAAAACATTCAGTACTTC
TRBD1 . TRBJ1-5 TRBV7-2 CASSLGDRIFPQPQHF TGTGCCAGCAGCTTAGGGGACAGAATTTTCCCTCAGCCCCAGCATTTT
. . TRBJ1-6 TRBV5-1 CASSSGPDRSNPPLHF TGCGCCAGCAGCTCAGGACCAGACAGGAGTAATCCTCCCCTCCACTTT
TRBD1 . TRBJ1-2 TRBV9 CASSVDPDRGGYTF TGTGCCAGCAGCGTAGACCCGGACAGGGGTGGCTACACCTTC
. . TRBJ2-3 TRBV10-3 CAISESKTGRDTQYF TGTGCCATCAGTGAGAGTAAGACAGGGAGGGATACGCAGTATTTT
. . TRBJ1-1 TRBV30 CAWSVLDRLNTEAFF TGTGCCTGGAGTGTACTGGACAGACTCAACACTGAAGCTTTCTTT
TRBD2 . TRBJ2-5 TRBV5-1 CASSFAPGAGVETQYF TGCGCCAGCAGCTTTGCTCCGGGAGCGGGAGTTGAGACCCAGTACTTC
. . TRBJ2-1 TRBV10-3 CAISENNEQFF TGTGCCATCAGTGAGAATAATGAGCAGTTCTTC
TRBD2 . TRBJ2-1 TRBV4-1 CASSSTNSGGYNEQFF TGCGCCAGCAGCAGTACGAATAGCGGGGGGTACAATGAGCAGTTCTTC